These 10 T cell receptor beta chains were sequenced from one sample in a study of vaccination effects on CD4 cells after COVID-19. Antigens of these TCRs are unknown. Antigen-specific CD4+ T cells were first expanded with viral peptide pools by the ViraFEST assay and only then sequenced. Following culture for more than 9 days, CD4+ T cells were isolated. Two doses of BNT162b2 or mRNA-1273 vaccine were administered to participants. Sequenced by immunoSEQ multiplex PCR; TCRdb stores in-frame clones only, minus some. The sample carries some 22,000 clones, 60% to 80% recorded once. The sample was CD4+ T cells from PBMCs cultured with HCoV-229E spike peptides, taken after COVID-19 vaccination. These receptor sequences come from a human donor who received a COVID-19 vaccine.

V is TRBV9 and J is TRBJ1-1; D gene unclear. The V gene's germline CDR1 is SGDLS and CDR2 YYNGEE. This CDR3 contains 13 residues. V was trimmed by 1 base and J by 4 bases, leaving 8 bases between them. CDR3 bases: TGTGCCAGCAGCGTAATGGGTCTCACTGAAGCTTTCTTT. Amino acid sequence: CASSVMGLTEAFF.

The V gene is TRBV4-1, the J gene TRBJ2-7, with D possibly matching TRBD2 (5 bases). Trimming left V 0 bases short and J 0 bases short, with 12 bases between. Germline V gives CDR1 MGHRA, CDR2 YSYEKL. The CDR3 loop spans 16 amino acids. DNA for the CDR3: TGCGCCAGCAGCCAAGATGGAGGAATTAGCTCCTACGAGCAGTACTTC. Amino acids: CASSQDGGISSYEQYF.

The chain employs TRBV7-9 and TRBJ1-3; D gene unclear. Trimming took off 1 base at V and 2 bases at J, with 3 bases between the two ends. The CDR3 contains 13 residues. Germline loops: CDR1 SEHNR, CDR2 FQNEAQ (reference sequence). The CDR3 spells CASSLGAGNTIYF. Here the CDR3 DNA reads TGTGCCAGCAGCTTAGGGGCTGGAAACACCATATATTTT.

The chain is built from TRBV6-2 or TRBV6-3 and TRBJ2-7, with 12 bases identical to TRBD2. Trimming took 5 bases from V and 5 from J; bases not matched to a gene: 4. Germline V gene lookup returns CDR1 MNHEY and CDR2 SVGEGT. The CDR3 sequence is 14 residues long. In DNA, the CDR3 is TGTGCCAGCAGTCCCCTAGCGGGAGGGAACGAGCAGTACTTC. It yields the protein CASSPLAGGNEQYF.

The J gene is TRBJ2-2, the V gene TRBV6-5; TRBD2 matches 11 bases. This CDR3 spans 15 amino acids. Germline V CDR1 and CDR2: MNHEY, SVGAGI. With V trimmed by 1 base and J by 10 bases, 5 bases remained unmatched. Here the CDR3 reads CASSYWGLAVLELFF. The CDR3 DNA is TGTGCCAGCAGTTACTGGGGACTAGCGGTACTGGAGCTGTTTTTT.

This clone is a singleton in its sample. The gene calls are TRBV12-5 and TRBJ1-2; D unresolved. The CDR3 is 14 residues long. CDR1 is LGHNT and CDR2 is FRNRAP in the germline V gene. V shed 1 base and J shed 2 bases, with 8 bases lying between them. This chain's CDR3 is CASGLEVANYGYTF. CDR3 coding DNA: TGTGCTAGTGGTTTGGAAGTTGCGAACTATGGCTACACCTTC.

The chain employs TRBV5-1 and TRBJ2-7; 7 nucleotides match TRBD2. Trimming removed 4 bases from V and 2 bases from J; junction bases left unmatched: 3. The germline CDR1 and CDR2 sequences are SGHRS and YFSETQ. This CDR3 is built from 13 residues. CDR3 protein: CASSDGLAYEQYF. The DNA of the CDR3 is TGCGCCAGCAGCGATGGACTAGCCTACGAGCAGTACTTC.

The V gene is TRBV25-1, the J gene TRBJ2-3, with D perhaps matching TRBD2 (7 bases). From germline, CDR1 is MGHDK and CDR2 SYGVNS. V lost 1 base and J lost 4, with 15 bases in between. This CDR3 has 16 residues. The CDR3 coding sequence is TGTGCCAGCAGTGAATTTGGGGGGGGCCTCCCAGATACGCAGTATTTT. Protein: CASSEFGGGLPDTQYF.

The sample holds one count of this clone. The V call is TRBV19, the J call TRBJ2-2; D ambiguous. The germline V gene encodes CDR1 LNHDA and CDR2 SQIVND (reference sequence). This CDR3 has 13 residues. The ends were cut back, 3 bases at V and 4 bases at J, with 6 bases in the middle. CDR3 sequence (DNA): TGTGCCAGTAGTATTCGGTTCACCGGGGAGCTGTTTTTT. Its protein product is CASSIRFTGELFF.

J is TRBJ2-3 and V is TRBV6-1; 7 bases match TRBD2. This CDR3 comprises 16 residues. Germline CDR1 is MNHNS and CDR2 is SASEGT. V gave up 4 bases and J gave up 5 bases; unmatched junction bases: 12. CDR3 protein: CASSGRTSLSVDTQYF. The CDR3 nucleotides read TGTGCCAGCAGTGGAAGGACTAGTTTATCGGTAGATACGCAGTATTTT.